Listed below are T cell receptor beta chains from one sample, sequenced in a study of T cell repertoires in cytomegalovirus infection. Each CDR3 protein gets one entry after TCRdb re-called the reads with MiXCR. The sample comprises 310,000 or so distinct CDR3 sequences, roughly a sixth of which are singletons, and 12% rests with the top ten. Sequenced sample: PBMCs. Receptors were obtained from a human donor in good health (CMV status not recorded). Some clones in this sample may be carry-over from other donors' samples. Both conserved end residues are part of each CDR3. A D gene is named only where the DNA matches it firmly. Some rows mark clone size as missing; the rest say once, few, many or name a class of expanded clone.

d_gene: TRBD1
v_gene: TRBV9
j_gene: TRBJ1-4
abundance: few
CDR3aa: CASSGRQGNNEKLFF
CDR3nt: TGTGCCAGCAGCGGAAGACAGGGTAATAATGAAAAACTGTTTTTT

d_gene: TRBD1
v_gene: TRBV5-1
j_gene: TRBJ2-2
abundance: few
CDR3aa: CASSSTTGTNTGELFF
CDR3nt: TGCGCCAGCAGCTCGACGACAGGGACCAACACCGGGGAGCTGTTTTTT

d_gene: .
v_gene: TRBV12-5
j_gene: TRBJ1-2
abundance: .
CDR3aa: CASSSATF
CDR3nt: TGTGCTAGTAGTTCCGCCACCTTC

d_gene: TRBD2
v_gene: TRBV28
j_gene: TRBJ2-5
abundance: many
CDR3aa: CASSPLLPGLARQETQYF
CDR3nt: TGTGCCAGCAGTCCCCTTCTTCCGGGACTAGCGAGACAAGAGACCCAGTACTTC

d_gene: .
v_gene: TRBV11-2
j_gene: TRBJ1-6
abundance: .
CDR3aa: CASSSMSPLHF
CDR3nt: TGTGCCAGCAGTTCCATGTCACCCCTCCACTTT

d_gene: .
v_gene: TRBV11-2
j_gene: TRBJ2-3
abundance: .
CDR3aa: CASSLAADTDTQYF
CDR3nt: TGTGCCAGCAGCTTAGCTGCCGACACAGATACGCAGTATTTT

d_gene: TRBD2
v_gene: TRBV6-5
j_gene: TRBJ2-1
abundance: .
CDR3aa: CASSSGTRHNEQFF
CDR3nt: TGTGCCAGCAGCTCCGGGACTAGGCACAATGAGCAGTTCTTC

d_gene: .
v_gene: TRBV2
j_gene: TRBJ1-5
abundance: .
CDR3aa: CASRALPRQPQHF
CDR3nt: TGTGCCAGCAGGGCGCTCCCTAGGCAGCCCCAGCATTTT

d_gene: .
v_gene: TRBV5-1
j_gene: TRBJ1-3
abundance: few
CDR3aa: CASSLAGTVAGNTIYF
CDR3nt: TGCGCCAGCAGCTTGGCCGGGACTGTGGCTGGAAACACCATATATTTT

d_gene: .
v_gene: TRBV2
j_gene: TRBJ1-6
abundance: .
CDR3aa: CASSDDRRTNSPLHF
CDR3nt: TGTGCCAGCAGTGACGACAGGAGAACGAATTCACCCCTCCACTTT

d_gene: .
v_gene: TRBV18
j_gene: TRBJ2-1
abundance: many
CDR3aa: CASSPPFVLASSYEQFF
CDR3nt: TGTGCCAGCTCACCCCCCTTCGTCCTAGCGAGTAGCTATGAGCAGTTCTTC

d_gene: .
v_gene: TRBV4-2
j_gene: TRBJ2-7
abundance: .
CDR3aa: CASSQAPGQSYEQYF
CDR3nt: TGTGCCAGCAGCCAGGCTCCGGGACAAAGCTACGAGCAGTACTTC

d_gene: .
v_gene: TRBV20-1
j_gene: TRBJ2-1
abundance: .
CDR3aa: CSALISYNEQFF
CDR3nt: TGCAGTGCGCTTATCAGTTACAATGAGCAGTTCTTC

d_gene: .
v_gene: TRBV6-2/TRBV6-3
j_gene: TRBJ1-6
abundance: .
CDR3aa: CASSYDVRLAPLRF
CDR3nt: TGTGCCAGCAGTTACGATGTTCGGTTGGCACCCCTCCGCTTT

d_gene: TRBD1
v_gene: TRBV6-2/TRBV6-3
j_gene: TRBJ1-1
abundance: few
CDR3aa: CASSQRPGQLNTEAFF
CDR3nt: TGTGCCAGCAGTCAAAGACCGGGACAGTTGAACACTGAAGCTTTCTTT

d_gene: TRBD1
v_gene: TRBV10-3
j_gene: TRBJ2-7
abundance: .
CDR3aa: CAIREDRGDTYEQYF
CDR3nt: TGTGCCATCAGGGAGGACAGGGGTGATACCTACGAGCAGTACTTC

d_gene: TRBD2
v_gene: TRBV9
j_gene: TRBJ2-5
abundance: .
CDR3aa: CASSVGGSGGRETQYF
CDR3nt: TGTGCCAGCAGCGTAGGGGGTAGCGGGGGTCGAGAGACCCAGTACTTC

d_gene: TRBD2
v_gene: TRBV7-2
j_gene: TRBJ2-7
abundance: many
CDR3aa: CASSLEGLEIYEQYF
CDR3nt: TGTGCCAGCAGCTTAGAGGGACTAGAAATCTACGAGCAGTACTTC

d_gene: .
v_gene: TRBV28
j_gene: TRBJ2-5
abundance: few
CDR3aa: CASSLSGIEETQYF
CDR3nt: TGTGCCAGCAGTTTATCCGGGATAGAAGAGACCCAGTACTTC

d_gene: .
v_gene: TRBV28
j_gene: TRBJ1-4
abundance: many
CDR3aa: CASSPAGATNEKLFF
CDR3nt: TGTGCCAGCAGTCCAGCGGGGGCAACTAATGAAAAACTGTTTTTT

d_gene: TRBD1
v_gene: TRBV7-2
j_gene: TRBJ2-5
abundance: medium-sized
CDR3aa: CASSRDRDETQYF
CDR3nt: TGCGCCAGCAGTCGGGACAGGGATGAGACCCAGTACTTC

d_gene: TRBD2
v_gene: TRBV20-1
j_gene: TRBJ2-1
abundance: .
CDR3aa: CSARVRGGLYNEQFF
CDR3nt: TGCAGTGCTAGGGTACGGGGGGGCTTATACAATGAGCAGTTCTTC

d_gene: TRBD1
v_gene: TRBV20-1
j_gene: TRBJ2-3
abundance: many
CDR3aa: CSARGQGRGGADTQYF
CDR3nt: TGCAGTGCGAGAGGACAGGGGAGAGGAGGCGCAGATACGCAGTATTTT

d_gene: .
v_gene: TRBV2
j_gene: TRBJ1-5
abundance: .
CDR3aa: CASEGKFPNQPQHF
CDR3nt: TGTGCCAGCGAGGGAAAATTCCCAAATCAGCCCCAGCATTTT

d_gene: .
v_gene: TRBV13
j_gene: TRBJ2-1
abundance: few
CDR3aa: CASSPPEGWGNEQFF
CDR3nt: TGTGCCAGCAGCCCACCCGAAGGTTGGGGGAATGAGCAGTTCTTC

d_gene: TRBD1
v_gene: TRBV20-1
j_gene: TRBJ1-5
abundance: .
CDR3aa: CSGTGVQPQHF
CDR3nt: TGCAGTGGAACAGGGGTTCAGCCCCAGCATTTT

d_gene: .
v_gene: TRBV28
j_gene: TRBJ1-5
abundance: many
CDR3aa: CASSLGPEPNQPQHF
CDR3nt: TGTGCCAGCAGTTTAGGGCCCGAACCCAATCAGCCCCAGCATTTT

d_gene: TRBD1
v_gene: TRBV10-3
j_gene: TRBJ2-3
abundance: .
CDR3aa: CAISWDSPDTQYF
CDR3nt: TGTGCCATCAGTTGGGACAGCCCAGATACGCAGTATTTT

d_gene: TRBD2
v_gene: TRBV6-1
j_gene: TRBJ2-5
abundance: .
CDR3aa: CASSERGGRGSPEGQYF
CDR3nt: TGTGCCAGCAGTGAACGGGGGGGCAGGGGCTCTCCGGAGGGCCAGTACTTC

d_gene: .
v_gene: TRBV29-1
j_gene: TRBJ1-2
abundance: few
CDR3aa: CSVPGRDRGYTF
CDR3nt: TGCAGCGTTCCAGGTCGGGATAGGGGCTACACCTTC

d_gene: .
v_gene: TRBV5-1
j_gene: TRBJ1-1
abundance: .
CDR3aa: CASSVSGTPPNTEAFF
CDR3nt: TGCGCCAGCAGCGTATCCGGGACGCCACCAAACACTGAAGCTTTCTTT

d_gene: TRBD2
v_gene: TRBV20-1
j_gene: TRBJ2-3
abundance: few
CDR3aa: CSAPFLADLPHTQYF
CDR3nt: TGCAGTGCTCCCTTTCTAGCGGACCTCCCACATACGCAGTATTTT

d_gene: .
v_gene: TRBV12-3/TRBV12-4
j_gene: TRBJ1-1
abundance: .
CDR3aa: CAQTVWGTEAFF
CDR3nt: TGTGCTCAGACGGTCTGGGGTACTGAAGCTTTCTTT

d_gene: TRBD2
v_gene: TRBV6-1
j_gene: TRBJ2-1
abundance: .
CDR3aa: CASSSGTTYNEQFF
CDR3nt: TGTGCCAGCAGTTCCGGGACTACCTACAATGAGCAGTTCTTC

d_gene: .
v_gene: TRBV12-3/TRBV12-4
j_gene: TRBJ2-2
abundance: few
CDR3aa: CASRVFGTGELFF
CDR3nt: TGTGCCAGCAGGGTATTCGGCACCGGGGAGCTGTTTTTT

d_gene: TRBD1
v_gene: TRBV28
j_gene: TRBJ2-7
abundance: few
CDR3aa: CASSTTGTAYEQYF
CDR3nt: TGTGCCAGCAGTACCACGGGGACAGCCTACGAGCAGTACTTC

d_gene: TRBD1
v_gene: TRBV12-3/TRBV12-4
j_gene: TRBJ2-5
abundance: few
CDR3aa: CASSQTGSTETQYF
CDR3nt: TGTGCCAGCAGTCAGACAGGGAGTACGGAGACCCAGTACTTC

d_gene: .
v_gene: TRBV7-6
j_gene: TRBJ1-1
abundance: many
CDR3aa: CASSLAAAGAATEAFF
CDR3nt: TGTGCCAGCAGCTTAGCCGCCGCAGGGGCTGCCACTGAAGCTTTCTTT

d_gene: .
v_gene: TRBV11-1
j_gene: TRBJ1-1
abundance: .
CDR3aa: CASSSPPVGNAEAFF
CDR3nt: TGTGCCAGCAGCTCCCCCCCAGTGGGCAACGCTGAAGCTTTCTTT

d_gene: .
v_gene: TRBV28
j_gene: TRBJ1-2
abundance: many
CDR3aa: CASTRPSYGYTF
CDR3nt: TGTGCCAGCACCCGACCGTCCTATGGCTACACCTTC

d_gene: .
v_gene: TRBV12-3/TRBV12-4
j_gene: TRBJ1-6
abundance: many
CDR3aa: CASRPEGPNSPLHF
CDR3nt: TGTGCCAGCAGGCCCGAGGGCCCTAATTCACCCCTCCACTTT

d_gene: .
v_gene: TRBV12-3/TRBV12-4
j_gene: TRBJ1-4
abundance: many
CDR3aa: CASSPGRLNEKLFF
CDR3nt: TGTGCCAGCAGCCCGGGACGGCTTAATGAAAAACTGTTTTTT

d_gene: .
v_gene: TRBV12-5
j_gene: TRBJ1-4
abundance: .
CDR3aa: CASGLDYRDLFF
CDR3nt: TGTGCTAGTGGTTTAGACTACCGGGACCTGTTTTTT

d_gene: .
v_gene: TRBV5-1
j_gene: TRBJ2-7
abundance: .
CDR3aa: CASSVVSQPTYEQYF
CDR3nt: TGCGCCAGCAGCGTTGTCAGTCAGCCGACTTACGAGCAGTACTTC

d_gene: .
v_gene: TRBV20-1
j_gene: TRBJ1-1
abundance: few
CDR3aa: CSVQGLGTEAFF
CDR3nt: TGCAGTGTGCAGGGATTGGGCACTGAAGCTTTCTTT

d_gene: TRBD2
v_gene: TRBV12-3/TRBV12-4
j_gene: TRBJ2-7
abundance: .
CDR3aa: CASTQGVLAAQYF
CDR3nt: TGTGCCAGCACCCAAGGGGTACTAGCGGCTCAGTACTTC

d_gene: TRBD1
v_gene: TRBV7-9
j_gene: TRBJ1-4
abundance: many
CDR3aa: CASSSGTGSLLYEKLFF
CDR3nt: TGTGCCAGCAGCTCCGGGACAGGGTCCTTGCTTTATGAAAAACTGTTTTTT

d_gene: .
v_gene: TRBV12-3/TRBV12-4
j_gene: TRBJ1-1
abundance: .
CDR3aa: CASNRLGPMNTEAFF
CDR3nt: TGTGCCAGCAATAGACTGGGGCCCATGAACACTGAAGCTTTCTTT

d_gene: .
v_gene: TRBV6-2/TRBV6-3
j_gene: TRBJ1-1
abundance: few
CDR3aa: CASSYVRGNINTEAFF
CDR3nt: TGTGCCAGCAGTTACGTTCGGGGGAATATCAACACTGAAGCTTTCTTT

d_gene: TRBD2
v_gene: TRBV18
j_gene: TRBJ2-1
abundance: .
CDR3aa: CASSPQSGGTYNEQFF
CDR3nt: TGTGCCAGCTCACCACAAAGCGGGGGGACCTACAATGAGCAGTTCTTC

d_gene: .
v_gene: TRBV2
j_gene: TRBJ2-2
abundance: many
CDR3aa: CASRWEQANTGELFF
CDR3nt: TGTGCCAGCCGTTGGGAGCAGGCGAACACCGGGGAGCTGTTTTTT

d_gene: .
v_gene: TRBV28
j_gene: TRBJ1-4
abundance: .
CDR3aa: CASSSPYDPQGSREKLFF
CDR3nt: TGTGCCAGCAGTTCGCCCTATGATCCCCAGGGGTCCCGTGAAAAACTGTTTTTT

d_gene: TRBD1
v_gene: TRBV12-3/TRBV12-4
j_gene: TRBJ2-7
abundance: many
CDR3aa: CASSLGQGAGYEQYF
CDR3nt: TGTGCCAGCAGTCTTGGACAGGGGGCCGGCTACGAGCAGTACTTC

d_gene: TRBD1
v_gene: TRBV20-1
j_gene: TRBJ2-7
abundance: few
CDR3aa: CSAGRDRAKEQYF
CDR3nt: TGCAGTGCTGGACGGGACAGGGCCAAGGAGCAGTACTTC